These 22 T cell receptor beta chains came from one sample sequenced in a study of persistence of HIV-infected CD4 T cells (dated by TCRdb to about 2020). The immunoSEQ hsTCRB assay version 4 in survey mode was used to sequence TCRbeta repertoires from genomic DNA. Entries here come from immuneACCESS through TCRdb and include only in-frame sequences with V and J called. Some clones fail to appear in such tables; in the studies checked, an unresolved V gene covers under half of the shortfall, and the cause of the remainder is unknown. In all, the sample holds 37,000 or so clones, and around 90% of those were seen once. Approximately 1.3% of the sample is held by the ten biggest clonotypes. The treatment or condition label for this specimen denotes: suppressive antiretroviral therapy. Cells were stimulated with anti-CD3/anti-CD28 magnetic beads as a nonspecific positive control representing the CD4+ T cell repertoire. Responding CD4+ T cells were sorted by upregulation of both CD40 ligand and CD69.

These receptors have no known antigen. The sample consisted of CD4+ T cells sorted from PBMCs after roughly 19-hour stimulation, taken from a patient who received antiretroviral therapy. Sample cell subset or site, as interpreted from the label and publication: CD40L+CD69+ CD4 T cells responding to anti-CD3/anti-CD28 beads, representing the overall repertoire. These receptors were taken from an adult man with HIV who was CMV-seropositive.

This chain links TRBV2 with TRBJ2-1, with D possibly being TRBD2 (5 bases). The CDR3 runs 15 residues. V was clipped by 7 bases and J by 5 bases, with 18 bases between them. Germline loops: CDR1 SNHLY, CDR2 FYNNEI. Here the CDR3 DNA reads TGTGCCAGCACTACGAGAGCGGCGGGCGACAATGAGCAGTTCTTC. This encodes CASTTRAAGDNEQFF.

The chain links TRBV6-6 to TRBJ2-7; D not resolved. Trimming pared 4 bases from V and 7 bases from J, leaving 11 bases between. This CDR3 spans 12 amino acids. Germline V gene lookup returns CDR1 MNHNY and CDR2 SVGAGI (reference sequence). CDR3 in DNA: TGTGCCAGCAGTTCCCCCAAAGGAGAGCAGTACTTC. Translation: CASSSPKGEQYF.

The chain joins TRBV11-2 to TRBJ2-1; unclear D gene. Trimming stripped 1 base from V and 0 bases from J, with 16 bases between. Germline loops: CDR1 SGHAT, CDR2 FQNNGV. This CDR3 contains 18 residues. CDR3 protein: CASSLVKRAQSSYNEQFF. Written as DNA, the CDR3 is TGTGCCAGCAGCTTAGTGAAAAGAGCGCAGAGCTCCTACAATGAGCAGTTCTTC.

CDR3 nucleotides: TGTGCCAGCACCCTCCGACAGGAGCATGAGCAGTTCTTC. Translated: CASTLRQEHEQFF. The chain recombines TRBV25-1 with TRBJ2-1; TRBD1 might be the D (6 bases). Trimming pared 7 bases from V and 8 bases from J, leaving 15 bases between. The CDR3 covers 13 residues. CDR1 MGHDK and CDR2 SYGVNS come from the germline V gene.

This clone came up a few times. The chain combines TRBV2 with TRBJ1-1; D is uncertain. In germline, CDR1 is SNHLY, CDR2 FYNNEI. Trimming took off 0 bases at V and 10 bases at J, with 9 bases between the two ends. CDR3 length: 12 residues. For the CDR3, the DNA is TGTGCCAGCAGTGAAGCGCTAAGACGAGCTTTCTTT. Amino acids: CASSEALRRAFF.

This chain joins TRBV25-1 and TRBJ1-2; weak D call: TRBD1 (5 bases). Trimming cost V 6 bases and J 0 bases, with 11 bases left between them. CDR1 MGHDK and CDR2 SYGVNS come from the germline V gene. This CDR3 spans 14 amino acids. CDR3 region: CASRATAANYGYTF. As DNA, the CDR3 is TGTGCCAGCAGAGCGACAGCAGCTAACTATGGCTACACCTTC.

The rearrangement joins TRBV3-1 (or the pseudogene TRBV3-2) to TRBJ1-6, with a possible D match to TRBD1 (5 bases). The CDR3 sequence is 15 residues long. Germline-derived CDR1 and CDR2 are LGHDT and YNNKEL (reference sequence). Trimming pared 0 bases from V and 11 bases from J, leaving 14 bases between. The CDR3: CASSQDLAGKTPLHF. The CDR3 nucleotides are TGTGCCAGCAGCCAAGATCTTGCAGGGAAGACACCCCTCCACTTT.

V is TRBV2 and J is TRBJ2-2, with no clear D. CDR1 and CDR2 (germline): SNHLY, FYNNEI. CDR3 length: 12 residues. V lost 0 bases and J 7 bases, leaving 3 bases between the germline ends. The CDR3 coding sequence is TGTGCCAGCAGTGAAGCAGTCGGGGAGCTGTTTTTT. Amino acids: CASSEAVGELFF.

This chain joins TRBV5-1 and TRBJ2-1; D might be TRBD2 (6 bases). Germline-derived CDR1 and CDR2 are SGHRS and YFSETQ. The CDR3 has 14 residues. V lost 1 base, J lost 7 bases, and 12 bases lay in between. The CDR3 coding sequence is TGCGCCAGCAGCTTGAAGAGTCGGGGGAATGAGCAGTTCTTC. Its protein is CASSLKSRGNEQFF.

A note on this clone: The sample carries other DNA sequences with the same CDR3. The rearrangement joins TRBV6-2 or TRBV6-3 to TRBJ2-7, with D tentatively TRBD1 (6 bases). Germline values: CDR1 MNHEY, CDR2 SVGEGT. The germline V and J ends were trimmed by 5 bases and 4 bases, with 9 bases remaining between them. The CDR3 is made up of 12 amino acids. CDR3 region: CASSPRGYEQYF. CDR3 coding DNA: TGTGCCAGCAGTCCCAGGGGATACGAGCAGTACTTC.

The chain carries TRBV4-3 and TRBJ2-5, with 8 bases lining up with TRBD1. Looked up from germline, CDR1 is LGHNA and CDR2 is YSLEER. The CDR3 runs 14 residues. With 3 bases clipped from V and 5 bases from J, the junction kept 5 bases outside the gene matches. CDR3 bases: TGCGCCAGCAGCCACACTCAGGGGGCTGAGACCCAGTACTTC. This gives the protein CASSHTQGAETQYF.

The V and J genes are TRBV7-2 and TRBJ1-5, with 7 bases lining up with TRBD1. V shed 5 bases and J 6 bases; nucleotides not matched to a gene: 7. Germline V gene lookup returns CDR1 SGHTA and CDR2 FQGNSA. The CDR3 runs to 14 residues. CDR3 protein: CASSEGQLRQPQHF. CDR3 bases: TGTGCCAGCAGCGAGGGACAGCTCCGTCAGCCCCAGCATTTT. Drawing the rest from reference TRBV7-2 and TRBJ1-5, the complete variable domain is GAGVSQSPSNKVTEKGKDVELRCDPISGHTALYWYRQSLGQGLEFLIYFQGNSAPDKSGLPSDRFSAERTGGSVSTLTIQRTQQEDSAVYLCASSEGQLRQPQHFGDGTRLSIL.

The genes are TRBV9 and TRBJ2-3; D unclear. Deletions cut 4 bases from V and 2 bases from J, with 14 bases between. This CDR3 region has 15 residues. Germline assignment: CDR1 SGDLS and CDR2 YYNGEE. The CDR3 sequence is CASSPTGGYTDTQYF. For the CDR3, the DNA is TGTGCCAGCAGCCCCACGGGCGGTTACACAGATACGCAGTATTTT.

J is TRBJ2-2 and V is TRBV7-6; 9 nucleotides line up with TRBD2. The CDR3 extends over 16 amino acids. The V and J ends lost 10 bases and 3 bases, in that order; junction bases with no gene match: 12. CDR1 and CDR2 from the germline V gene are SGHVS and FNYEAQ. CDR3 in DNA: TGTGCCATCGGGCGGGAGGGCCCCTCTGACACCGGGGAGCTGTTTTTT. Translated, it gives CAIGREGPSDTGELFF.

CDR3 nucleotide sequence: TGTGCCACCAGTAGGTCTGGCGGACGCAATCAGCCCCAGCATTTT. Translation: CATSRSGGRNQPQHF. This chain links TRBV15 with TRBJ1-5, with D uncertain. The CDR3 consists of 15 residues. Trimming removed 6 bases from V and 2 bases from J, with 14 bases in between. The germline V gene encodes CDR1 LNHNV and CDR2 YYDKDF (reference sequence).

CDR3 protein: CASRKTGPSYEQYF. CDR3 coding DNA: TGCGCCAGCAGGAAGACAGGACCATCCTACGAGCAGTACTTC. J is TRBJ2-7 and V is TRBV5-1; maybe TRBD1 (6 bases). Trimming pared 5 bases from V and 1 base from J, leaving 13 bases between. CDR3 length equals 14 residues. Per germline, CDR1 SGHRS and CDR2 YFSETQ.

The rearrangement uses TRBV7-2 and TRBJ1-2, with D possibly being TRBD1 (5 bases). CDR1 and CDR2 (germline): SGHTA, FQGNSA. V lost 0 bases and J lost 4, with 15 bases in between. CDR3 length equals 16 residues. As DNA, the CDR3 is TGTGCCAGCAGCTTAGCGGGGGGAAGGCAGACCTATGGCTACACCTTC. This encodes CASSLAGGRQTYGYTF.

The chain joins TRBV19 to TRBJ1-1; TRBD1 aligns across 7 bases. The CDR3 sequence is 15 residues long. V lost 7 bases, J lost 3 bases, and 11 bases stayed unmatched. Germline CDR1 and CDR2: LNHDA and SQIVND (reference sequence). The CDR3 nucleotides are TGTGCCAGTAAGGCGAAGGGGGCGCGGGACACTGAAGCTTTCTTT. It codes for CASKAKGARDTEAFF.

The J gene is TRBJ1-1, the V gene TRBV20-1, with unresolved D. V gave up 5 bases and J gave up 3 bases, with 7 bases separating them. The CDR3 length is 11 residues. The germline V gene encodes CDR1 DFQATT and CDR2 SNEGSKA (reference sequence). The CDR3 coding sequence is TGCAGTGCTCCGGGTTACACTGAAGCTTTCTTT. Protein product: CSAPGYTEAFF.

In DNA, the CDR3 is TGTGCCATCAGTGAGGCAGGGACAGAAAAACTGTTTTTT. Translating it yields CAISEAGTEKLFF. The chain has TRBV10-3 and TRBJ1-4; TRBD1 might be the D (6 bases). This CDR3 is 13 amino acids long. Trimming shortened V by 2 bases and J by 8 bases, and 9 bases separated the two germline ends. Germline CDR1 ENHRY, CDR2 SYGVKD.

The chain couples TRBV19 to TRBJ1-1; 9 bases agree with TRBD1. The V and J ends lost 4 bases and 1 base, in that order; junction bases with no gene match: 4. The germline V gene encodes CDR1 LNHDA and CDR2 SQIVND (reference sequence). The CDR3 has 15 residues. The CDR3 protein is CASSNRDRANTEAFF. CDR3 DNA: TGTGCCAGTAGTAACCGGGACAGGGCGAACACTGAAGCTTTCTTT.

On this clone: The sample holds other DNA sequences that translate to the same CDR3. The V call is TRBV7-3, the J call TRBJ2-3; TRBD1 matches at 7 bases. There are 15 residues in the CDR3. Trimming took 5 bases from V and 0 from J; bases not matched to a gene: 5. Germline V lookup: CDR1 SGHTA, CDR2 FQGTGA. CDR3 in DNA: TGTGCCAGCAGCCCGCGGACAGGCAGCACAGATACGCAGTATTTT. Translation gives CASSPRTGSTDTQYF. Looking up the rest from reference TRBV7-3 and TRBJ2-3 gives the full variable domain: GAGVSQTPSNKVTEKGKYVELRCDPISGHTALYWYRQSLGQGPEFLIYFQGTGAADDSGLPNDRFFAVRPEGSVSTLKIQRTERGDSAVYLCASSPRTGSTDTQYFGPGTRLTVL.